This is a list of T cell receptor beta chains from one sample in a study of T cell changes during pregnancy in multiple sclerosis. Only in-frame clones appear in the TCRdb table, and some are missing; sequencing was by immunoSEQ multiplex PCR. The sample shows about 38,000 clones, roughly 90% of them seen only once. Sequencing used CD8+ T cells from peripheral blood mononuclear cells, obtained in the third trimester of pregnancy. The source is a female donor with multiple sclerosis, enrolled in a pregnancy study. The CDR3 runs from the conserved cysteine through the conserved F or W. Each record gives: clone size, V gene, D gene, J gene, CDR3 DNA, CDR3 protein. The D gene is left open where the match is weak. A clone size is listed for some rows: how often the clone was seen (once, few, many), or a class if it is expanded.

abundance: few
v_gene: TRBV11-3
d_gene: TRBD2
j_gene: TRBJ2-1
CDR3nt: TGTGCCAGCAGCCTATCTACCACGGCTAGCGGGACCAATGAGCAGTTCTTC
CDR3aa: CASSLSTTASGTNEQFF

abundance: NA
v_gene: TRBV2
d_gene: NA
j_gene: TRBJ1-5
CDR3nt: TGTGCCAGCACGACGGAGATCAATCAGCCCCAGCATTTT
CDR3aa: CASTTEINQPQHF

abundance: NA
v_gene: TRBV6-5
d_gene: TRBD1
j_gene: TRBJ2-5
CDR3nt: TGTGCCAGCAGTCCTACAGGGGACGTTTGGGAGACCCAGTACTTC
CDR3aa: CASSPTGDVWETQYF

abundance: NA
v_gene: TRBV29-1
d_gene: NA
j_gene: TRBJ2-1
CDR3nt: TGCAGCTTTTTACAGGGAAACTCCTACAATGAGCAGTTCTTC
CDR3aa: CSFLQGNSYNEQFF

abundance: once
v_gene: TRBV9
d_gene: TRBD1
j_gene: TRBJ1-2
CDR3nt: TGTGCCAGCAGCGTAGCTACGGGACAGGGTAGCAATGGCTACACCTTC
CDR3aa: CASSVATGQGSNGYTF

abundance: NA
v_gene: TRBV25-1
d_gene: TRBD2
j_gene: TRBJ2-1
CDR3nt: TGTGCCAGCAGTGACGGGGGGTACTACAATGAGCAGTTCTTC
CDR3aa: CASSDGGYYNEQFF

abundance: NA
v_gene: TRBV6-4
d_gene: NA
j_gene: TRBJ2-1
CDR3nt: TGTGCCAGCAGTGACTCGGAGGGCCCCCAGTTCTTC
CDR3aa: CASSDSEGPQFF

abundance: NA
v_gene: TRBV11-3
d_gene: NA
j_gene: TRBJ2-1
CDR3nt: TGTGCCAGCACCTTAACAGGGATCGCCTACAATGAGCAGTTCTTC
CDR3aa: CASTLTGIAYNEQFF

abundance: NA
v_gene: TRBV7-6
d_gene: TRBD1
j_gene: TRBJ2-6
CDR3nt: TGTGCCAGCAGCTTAGAACCCGGGACAGCTCTAGGCTCTGGGGCCAACGTCCTGACTTTC
CDR3aa: CASSLEPGTALGSGANVLTF

abundance: NA
v_gene: TRBV27
d_gene: TRBD1
j_gene: TRBJ1-1
CDR3nt: TGTGCCAGTAGACAGGGGGCAAACACTGAAGCTTTCTTT
CDR3aa: CASRQGANTEAFF

abundance: NA
v_gene: TRBV29-1
d_gene: NA
j_gene: TRBJ1-2
CDR3nt: TGCAGCGTTTACTCAGGGCCCAGCTATGGCTACACCTTC
CDR3aa: CSVYSGPSYGYTF

abundance: NA
v_gene: TRBV9
d_gene: NA
j_gene: TRBJ2-1
CDR3nt: TGTGCCAGCAGCGGTGGGGGAGGCAATGAGCAGTTCTTC
CDR3aa: CASSGGGGNEQFF

abundance: once
v_gene: TRBV5-6
d_gene: NA
j_gene: TRBJ2-7
CDR3nt: TGTGCCAGCAGCTTGGCGGCGGCCTACGAGCAGTACTTC
CDR3aa: CASSLAAAYEQYF

abundance: NA
v_gene: TRBV4-3
d_gene: NA
j_gene: TRBJ1-1
CDR3nt: TGCGCCAGCAGCCAAGAGGAACAGGGTTACACTGAAGCTTTCTTT
CDR3aa: CASSQEEQGYTEAFF

abundance: NA
v_gene: TRBV7-9
d_gene: TRBD1
j_gene: TRBJ2-7
CDR3nt: TGTGCCAGCAGGGAACAGGGGGCCCACGAGCAGTACTTC
CDR3aa: CASREQGAHEQYF

abundance: once
v_gene: TRBV9
d_gene: TRBD1
j_gene: TRBJ1-1
CDR3nt: TGTGCCAGCAGCCCTTTTTTGGGGACAGGGGGCAACACTGAAGCTTTCTTT
CDR3aa: CASSPFLGTGGNTEAFF

abundance: NA
v_gene: TRBV7-9
d_gene: TRBD2
j_gene: TRBJ2-1
CDR3nt: TGTGCCAGCAGCCACGGGACTAGCGGGAGGGCCAATGAGCAGTTCTTC
CDR3aa: CASSHGTSGRANEQFF

abundance: NA
v_gene: TRBV15
d_gene: NA
j_gene: TRBJ1-1
CDR3nt: TGTGCCACCAGCAGAGCCGGGGGTGTGGAAGCTTTCTTT
CDR3aa: CATSRAGGVEAFF

abundance: NA
v_gene: TRBV7-9
d_gene: NA
j_gene: TRBJ2-7
CDR3nt: TGTGCCAGCAGCTCCCAAGCAGGGGCCGACGAGCAGTACTTC
CDR3aa: CASSSQAGADEQYF

abundance: NA
v_gene: TRBV11-1
d_gene: NA
j_gene: TRBJ2-2
CDR3nt: TGTGCCAGCAGCTTGGACGACAGGGCACTAGCTCCCGGGGAGCTGTTTTTT
CDR3aa: CASSLDDRALAPGELFF

abundance: NA
v_gene: TRBV28
d_gene: TRBD1
j_gene: TRBJ2-3
CDR3nt: TGTGCCAGCAGCCAGGGACAGGGAACAGATACGCAGTATTTT
CDR3aa: CASSQGQGTDTQYF

abundance: NA
v_gene: TRBV2
d_gene: TRBD1
j_gene: TRBJ2-2
CDR3nt: TGTGCCAGCAAAACGGACAGGGGGTCGGTCACCGGGGAGCTGTTTTTT
CDR3aa: CASKTDRGSVTGELFF

abundance: NA
v_gene: TRBV7-2
d_gene: TRBD2
j_gene: TRBJ2-7
CDR3nt: TGTGCCAGCAGCCCGTATAGCGGGACGGGCCTCGAGCAGTACTTC
CDR3aa: CASSPYSGTGLEQYF

abundance: NA
v_gene: TRBV12-5
d_gene: TRBD2
j_gene: TRBJ2-3
CDR3nt: TGTGCTAGTGGTTTGGGCCGGGACTATCGTACTAGCACAGATACGCAGTATTTT
CDR3aa: CASGLGRDYRTSTDTQYF

abundance: NA
v_gene: TRBV5-4
d_gene: NA
j_gene: TRBJ2-1
CDR3nt: TGTGCCAGCAGCTTGGGGACCGTACCCTCCGGGAACAATGGGCAGTTCTTC
CDR3aa: CASSLGTVPSGNNGQFF